Reported below is one T cell receptor beta chain. Repertoires were generated with immunoSEQ multiplex PCR, while TCRdb's copy carries only in-frame clones and drops some. The sample lists tens of thousands of clones, roughly 80% occurring once. The V gene end was trimmed by 6 bases and the J gene end by 0 bases; junction bases not matched to a gene: 6. The CDR3 loop spans 14 amino acids. Germline assignment: CDR1 SGHRS and CDR2 YFSETQ. This sample stems from a study of T cell clones after liver transplantation. Study information: Third-party-reactive TCRbeta sequences from pre-transplant mixed lymphocyte reactions served as antigen-independent comparators. Tolerant meant at least one year fully off immunosuppression without liver enzymes above twice normal.

The clonotype was recovered from a human patient who received a liver transplant. Part of the T cell pool may stem from the graft donor. The V and J genes are TRBV5-1 and TRBJ2-7; the match to TRBD1 covers 7 bases. The sample was CD4+ T cells from blood, taken 45 to 47 months after liver transplant. This chain's CDR3 is CASKQGWGSYEQYF. The CDR3 DNA reads TGCGCCAGCAAACAGGGGTGGGGCTCCTACGAGCAGTACTTC.